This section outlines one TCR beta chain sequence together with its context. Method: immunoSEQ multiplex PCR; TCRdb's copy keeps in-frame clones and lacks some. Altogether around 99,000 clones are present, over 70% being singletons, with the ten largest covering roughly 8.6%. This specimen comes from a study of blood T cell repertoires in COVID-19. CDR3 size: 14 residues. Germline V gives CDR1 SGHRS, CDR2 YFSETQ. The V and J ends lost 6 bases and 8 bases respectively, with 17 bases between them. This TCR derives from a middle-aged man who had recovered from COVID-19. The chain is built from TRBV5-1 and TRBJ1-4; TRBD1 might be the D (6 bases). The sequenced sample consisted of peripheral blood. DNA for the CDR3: TGCGCCAGCAACTTCCAAGGGGGAGGGGAAAAACTGTTTTTT. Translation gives CASNFQGGGEKLFF.